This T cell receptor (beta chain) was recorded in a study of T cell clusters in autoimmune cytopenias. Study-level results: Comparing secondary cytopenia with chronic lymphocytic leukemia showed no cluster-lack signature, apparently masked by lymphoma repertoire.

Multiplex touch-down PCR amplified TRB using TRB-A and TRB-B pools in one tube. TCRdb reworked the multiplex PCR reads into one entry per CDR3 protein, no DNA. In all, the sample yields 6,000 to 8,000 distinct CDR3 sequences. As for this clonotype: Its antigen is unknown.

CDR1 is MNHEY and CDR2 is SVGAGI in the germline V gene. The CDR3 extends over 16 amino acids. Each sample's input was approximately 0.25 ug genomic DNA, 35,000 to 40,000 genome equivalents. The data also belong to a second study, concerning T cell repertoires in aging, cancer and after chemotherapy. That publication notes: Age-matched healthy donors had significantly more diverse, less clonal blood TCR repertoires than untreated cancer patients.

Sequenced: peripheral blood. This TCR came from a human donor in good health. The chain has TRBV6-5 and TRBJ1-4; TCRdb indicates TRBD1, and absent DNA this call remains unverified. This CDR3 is CASSYEQGATNEKLFF.